The text below deals with one TCR beta chain. Its antigen is not known. A multiplex PCR was run with 60 Vbeta primers and 13 Jbeta primers. The table came from immunoSEQ multiplex PCR; TCRdb's copy has only in-frame clones and leaves some out. The repertoire holds some 110,000 clones, with roughly 75% as singletons. This record belongs to a study of cytomegalovirus exposure and HLA in healthy donors. Study-wide results and caveats: TRBV6-2, TRBV6-3 and other indistinguishable V segments were excluded. About 87% or about 30% of the time was how often most TCR beta V segments were productive, according to an earlier analysis. In a later analysis, compared with equally common non-associated chains, HLA-associated beta chains were more expanded.

This CDR3 comprises 14 residues. In germline, CDR1 is LNHDA, CDR2 SQIVND (reference sequence). Trimming removed 7 bases at V and 0 bases at J, with 12 bases between. The specimen sequenced was PBMCs. The gene calls are TRBV19 and TRBJ1-2; D gene uncertain. The sequence derives from a man aged 40-50 years in good health and CMV-seronegative. DNA for the CDR3: TGTGCCAGTACCCGGGTCAGTTCTAACTATGGCTACACCTTC. It yields the protein CASTRVSSNYGYTF. The full variable domain, completed using reference TRBV19 and TRBJ1-2, is DGGITQSPKYLFRKEGQNVTLSCEQNLNHDAMYWYRQDPGQGLRLIYYSQIVNDFQKGDIAEGYSVSREKKESFPLTVTSAQKNPTAFYLCASTRVSSNYGYTFGSGTRLTVV.